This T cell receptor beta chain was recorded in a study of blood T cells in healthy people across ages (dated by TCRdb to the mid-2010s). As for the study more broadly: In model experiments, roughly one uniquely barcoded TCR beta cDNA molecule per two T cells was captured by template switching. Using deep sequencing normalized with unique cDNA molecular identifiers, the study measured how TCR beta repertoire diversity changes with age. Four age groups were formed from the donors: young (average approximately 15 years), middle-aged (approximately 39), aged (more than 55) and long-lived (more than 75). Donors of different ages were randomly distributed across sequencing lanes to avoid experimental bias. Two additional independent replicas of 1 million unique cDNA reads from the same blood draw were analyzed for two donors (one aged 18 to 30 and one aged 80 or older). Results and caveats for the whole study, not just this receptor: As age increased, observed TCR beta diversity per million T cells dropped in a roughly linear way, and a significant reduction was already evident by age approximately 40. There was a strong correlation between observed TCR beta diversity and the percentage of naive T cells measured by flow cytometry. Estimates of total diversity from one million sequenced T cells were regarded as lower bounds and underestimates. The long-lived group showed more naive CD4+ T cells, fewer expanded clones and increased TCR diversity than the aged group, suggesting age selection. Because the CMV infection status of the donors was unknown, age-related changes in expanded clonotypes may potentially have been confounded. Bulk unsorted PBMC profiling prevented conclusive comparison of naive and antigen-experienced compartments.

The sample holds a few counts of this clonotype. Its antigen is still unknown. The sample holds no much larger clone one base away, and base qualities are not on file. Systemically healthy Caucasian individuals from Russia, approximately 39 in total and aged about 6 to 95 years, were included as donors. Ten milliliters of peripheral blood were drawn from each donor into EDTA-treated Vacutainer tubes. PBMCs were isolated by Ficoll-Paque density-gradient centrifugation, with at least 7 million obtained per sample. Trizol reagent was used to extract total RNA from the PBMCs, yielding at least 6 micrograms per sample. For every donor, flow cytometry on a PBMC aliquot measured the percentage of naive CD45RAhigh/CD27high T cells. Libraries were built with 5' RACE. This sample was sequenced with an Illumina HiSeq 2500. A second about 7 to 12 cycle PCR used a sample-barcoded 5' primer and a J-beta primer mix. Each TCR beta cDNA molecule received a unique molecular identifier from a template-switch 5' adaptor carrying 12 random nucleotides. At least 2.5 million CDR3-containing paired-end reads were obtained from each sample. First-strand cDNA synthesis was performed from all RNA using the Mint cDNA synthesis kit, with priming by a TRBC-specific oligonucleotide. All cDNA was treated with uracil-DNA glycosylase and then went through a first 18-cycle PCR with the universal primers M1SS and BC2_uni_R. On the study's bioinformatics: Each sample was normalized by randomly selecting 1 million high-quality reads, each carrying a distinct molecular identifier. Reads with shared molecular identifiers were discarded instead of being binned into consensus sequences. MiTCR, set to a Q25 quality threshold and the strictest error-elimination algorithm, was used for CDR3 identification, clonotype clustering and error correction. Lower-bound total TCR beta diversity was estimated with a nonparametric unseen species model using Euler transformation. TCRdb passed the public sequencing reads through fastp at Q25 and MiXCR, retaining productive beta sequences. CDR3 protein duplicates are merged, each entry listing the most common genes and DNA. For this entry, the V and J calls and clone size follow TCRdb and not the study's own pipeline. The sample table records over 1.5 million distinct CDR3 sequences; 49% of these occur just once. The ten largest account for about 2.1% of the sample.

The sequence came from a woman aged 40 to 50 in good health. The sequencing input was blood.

For the CDR3, the sequence is CASSLDYGLDTQYF. The DNA sequence follows: TGTGCCAGCAGCTTAGACTACGGGCTCGATACGCAGTATTTT. The chain links TRBV7-2 with TRBJ2-3, with no reliable assignment of the D segment. The CDR3 goes from the cysteine to the phenylalanine over 14 residues. The sequence is cut down to CDR3 DNA, 42 bases in frame from base 1. CDR1 and CDR2 are drawn from the germline V gene: SGHTA, FQGNSA. The V and J ends are trimmed by 1 base and 6 bases, leaving 11 bases between them.